This T cell receptor (beta chain) was found in a study of monozygotic twins with inflammatory bowel disease. On this clonotype itself: Its antigen is currently unknown.

Germline CDR1 reads SGHTA; CDR2 reads FQGNSA. The CDR3 length is 14 residues. Whole-study results and caveats: Lower sharing of clonotypes with other individuals was seen in IBD patients than in healthy twins. This was most marked in patients showing signs of disease activity.

Researchers used template switching to add UMIs featuring a 6-nucleotide sample barcode. TCRdb reprocessed the 5' RACE reads, with one entry per CDR3 protein and no DNA. Seen in this sample are approximately 400,000 distinct CDR3 sequences; the ten most common clones hold around 2.6%. The receptor was derived from a human donor with ulcerative colitis or Crohn's disease, or a healthy co-twin of an affected twin (not recorded which). J is TRBJ1-6 and V is TRBV7-2; TCRdb outputs TRBD1, but without DNA this stays unchecked. The source material was blood. The CDR3 region is CASSFRDRDSPLHF.